The subject of this entry is one T cell receptor beta chain. The sample is drawn from a study of T cell responses to AZD1222 COVID-19 vaccine. The protocol was immunoSEQ multiplex PCR, while the TCRdb copy is restricted to in-frame clones and leaves out a portion. The sample lists 150,000 or so clones, approximately 89% occurring once. The TCR was taken from an adult in good health. The source material was peripheral blood, sampled on day 0 of AZD1222 vaccination.

CDR3 residues: CASLRDQFNYGYTF. The CDR3 DNA sequence: TGTGCCAGCCTACGAGACCAGTTTAACTATGGCTACACCTTC. The chain uses TRBV2 and TRBJ1-2, with D hard to call. The CDR3 sequence is 14 residues long. CDR1 is SNHLY and CDR2 is FYNNEI in the germline V gene. The germline V and J ends were trimmed by 8 bases and 1 base, with 14 bases remaining between them.